The 29 T cell receptor beta chains below all came from one sample that was sequenced in a study of CD4 T cells in relation to SARS-CoV-2 and coronaviruses. Assay used: immunoSEQ multiplex PCR; TCRdb lists only in-frame clones, some missing. This table holds 24,000 or so clones, 75% to 85% found once. These receptors have no known antigen. CD4+ T cells from unexposed donors were obtained before the COVID-19 pandemic (2011-2018). The cells were cultured for around ten days before CD4+ T cells were isolated. Sequencing was done on a sample of CD4+ T cells from PBMCs, cultured in vitro. The receptors originated from a human donor in good health.

This chain uses TRBV7-3 with TRBJ2-2; D call uncertain. This CDR3 contains 14 residues. V shed 3 bases and J shed 1 base, with 6 bases lying between them. Germline values: CDR1 SGHTA, CDR2 FQGTGA. DNA of the CDR3: TGTGCCAGCAGCTTGGGCAGGAACACCGGGGAGCTGTTTTTT. Translated: CASSLGRNTGELFF.

The rearrangement joins TRBV4-1 to TRBJ2-7; either TRBD1 or TRBD2 may fit D (5 bases each). This CDR3 spans 13 amino acids. The V and J ends lost 2 bases and 5 bases respectively, with 10 bases between them. Germline loops: CDR1 MGHRA, CDR2 YSYEKL. The DNA of the CDR3 is TGCGCCAGCAGCCAACCGGGGCGGAACGAGCAGTACTTC. Amino acid sequence: CASSQPGRNEQYF.

CDR3 in amino acids: CASSQDLPQGNYGYTF. DNA for the CDR3: TGCGCCAGCAGCCAAGATCTTCCCCAGGGTAACTATGGCTACACCTTC. The J gene is TRBJ1-2, the V gene TRBV4-3; TRBD1 might be the D (5 bases). Between the trimmed V and J ends, which lost 0 bases and 1 base, there was a span of 12 bases. CDR3 size: 16 residues. The V gene's germline CDR1 is LGHNA and CDR2 YSLEER.

The V call is TRBV19, the J call TRBJ2-7; TRBD1 matches at 8 bases. The CDR3 has 14 residues. Germline values: CDR1 LNHDA, CDR2 SQIVND (reference sequence). The V and J ends lost 10 bases and 0 bases, in that order; junction bases with no gene match: 8. CDR3 sequence reads: CATSRDRSSYEQYF. Written as DNA, the CDR3 is TGTGCCACCTCCCGGGACAGGAGCTCCTACGAGCAGTACTTC.

V and J are TRBV11-3 and TRBJ2-7; D uncertain. Germline V gene lookup returns CDR1 SGHNT and CDR2 YENEEA. The V end was cut by 5 bases, the J end by 1 base, with 6 bases between. The CDR3 is 12 residues long. The CDR3 loop reads CASSGVSYEQYF. CDR3 coding DNA: TGTGCCAGCAGCGGCGTTTCCTACGAGCAGTACTTC.

By share, this clone ranks as medium-sized. The gene calls are TRBV11-3 and TRBJ2-7; 10 bases agree with TRBD1. V was pared by 5 bases and J by 6 bases, with 4 bases of the junction left unmatched. The CDR3 sequence is 13 residues long. Germline assignment: CDR1 SGHNT and CDR2 YENEEA. DNA for the CDR3: TGTGCCAGCAGCACCCGACAGGGGGCCGAGCAGTACTTC. Encoded protein: CASSTRQGAEQYF.

The CDR3 loop is CASSRDRAGQETQYF. DNA of the CDR3: TGTGCCAGCAGCCGAGACAGGGCGGGGCAAGAGACCCAGTACTTC. This chain connects TRBV7-9 to TRBJ2-5; possibly TRBD1 for D (7 bases). The V end lost 5 bases, the J end lost 2 bases, and 15 bases lay between the germline ends. The CDR3 extends over 15 amino acids. Germline CDR1 reads SEHNR; CDR2 reads FQNEAQ (reference sequence). Filled out from reference TRBV7-9 and TRBJ2-5, the complete variable domain reads DTGVSQNPRHKITKRGQNVTFRCDPISEHNRLYWYRQTLGQGPEFLTYFQNEAQLEKSRLLSDRFSAERPKGSFSTLEIQRTEQGDSAMYLCASSRDRAGQETQYFGPGTRLLVL.

This chain joins TRBV9 and TRBJ2-6; D ambiguous. V gave up 4 bases and J gave up 0 bases, with 8 bases separating them. There are 15 residues in the CDR3. Germline values: CDR1 SGDLS, CDR2 YYNGEE. CDR3 DNA: TGTGCCAGCAGCAGAGAGCCCTCTGGGGCCAACGTCCTGACTTTC. It specifies CASSREPSGANVLTF.

This chain uses TRBV18 with TRBJ1-5, with D possibly TRBD1 on 6 matching bases. Between the trimmed V and J ends, which lost 2 bases and 2 bases, there was a span of 13 bases. The V gene's germline CDR1 is KGHSH and CDR2 LQKENI. This CDR3 spans 16 amino acids. The CDR3 bases are TGTGCCAGCTCACCAACACAGGGAACGGGCAATCAGCCCCAGCATTTT. It encodes CASSPTQGTGNQPQHF.

The V gene is TRBV20-1, the J gene TRBJ2-1; TRBD2 is a possible D gene (5 bases). Germline values: CDR1 DFQATT, CDR2 SNEGSKA (reference sequence). CDR3 length: 11 residues. The V end lost 5 bases, the J end lost 10 bases, and 12 bases lay between the germline ends. The CDR3: CSARQAVEQFF. CDR3 DNA sequence: TGCAGTGCTCGCCAAGCGGTCGAGCAGTTCTTC.

This clone has only one observation. V is TRBV5-6 and J is TRBJ1-2; D may be TRBD1 (6 bases). CDR3 size: 15 residues. The germline V gene has CDR1 SGHDT and CDR2 YYEEEE. The V end was cut by 4 bases, the J end by 4 bases, with 17 bases between. The CDR3 nucleotides are TGTGCCAGCAGCCTTGGGGGGGCCCCCTTCTATGGCTACACCTTC. As protein: CASSLGGAPFYGYTF.

The V call is TRBV6-1, the J call TRBJ1-5; D gene ambiguous. There are 13 residues in the CDR3. Trimming took off 2 bases at V and 5 bases at J, with 7 bases between the two ends. The germline gives CDR1 MNHNS, CDR2 SASEGT. As DNA, the CDR3 is TGTGCCAGCAGTGAACAGAGGGATCAGCCCCAGCATTTT. Amino acid sequence: CASSEQRDQPQHF.

This chain uses TRBV5-4 with TRBJ1-1; D is unresolved. This CDR3 comprises 15 residues. V was cut by 3 bases and J by 1 base, with 13 bases left in between. Germline V gene lookup returns CDR1 SGHNT and CDR2 YYREEE (reference sequence). CDR3 protein: CASSSARGENTEAFF. The CDR3 nucleotides read TGTGCCAGCAGCTCAGCACGGGGTGAGAACACTGAAGCTTTCTTT.

The gene calls are TRBV4-1 and TRBJ2-2, with D perhaps being TRBD1 or TRBD2 (6 bases each). V shed 1 base and J shed 7 bases, with 13 bases lying between them. CDR3 size: 15 residues. Per germline, CDR1 MGHRA and CDR2 YSYEKL. The CDR3 nucleotides are TGCGCCAGCAGCCAAGGACGGGGGCGGGACGGGGAGCTGTTTTTT. Its translation is CASSQGRGRDGELFF.

This clone has only a few counts. The CDR3 DNA is TGTGCCAGCAGCTTAGCTAGCGGGGAAGGAGGCGAGCAGTACTTC. Its protein is CASSLASGEGGEQYF. The V call is TRBV7-9, the J call TRBJ2-7; 8 positions agree with TRBD2. This CDR3 is 15 amino acids long. V dropped 0 bases and J dropped 6; count of bases not matched to a gene: 7. Germline lookup yields CDR1 SEHNR and CDR2 FQNEAQ (reference sequence).

V is TRBV19 and J is TRBJ2-3; no firm D call. The CDR3 spans 12 residues. Germline V gene data show CDR1 as LNHDA and CDR2 as SQIVND (reference sequence). Trimming removed 1 base at V and 4 bases at J, with 3 bases between. Here the CDR3 DNA reads TGTGCCAGTAGTATAGGCCCAGATACGCAGTATTTT. As protein: CASSIGPDTQYF.

This clone has just one count. This rearrangement joins TRBV7-9 to TRBJ2-7; 8 bases are a match to TRBD1. Germline values: CDR1 SEHNR, CDR2 FQNEAQ (reference sequence). The CDR3 sequence is 13 residues long. V dropped 5 bases and J dropped 6; count of bases not matched to a gene: 6. This CDR3 reads CASSQDREGEQYF. CDR3 coding DNA: TGTGCCAGCAGCCAGGACAGGGAAGGCGAGCAGTACTTC.

V and J are TRBV18 and TRBJ1-4; no reliable D call. Germline V gene sequence: CDR1 KGHSH, CDR2 LQKENI. Between the trimmed V and J ends, which lost 3 bases and 8 bases, there was a span of 19 bases. The CDR3 is 16 amino acids. The CDR3 loop reads CASSPSAGSSGEKLFF. The CDR3 DNA follows: TGTGCCAGCTCACCTTCGGCCGGGTCCTCGGGAGAAAAACTGTTTTTT.

This clone was seen once. The chain couples TRBV5-1 to TRBJ1-4; unclear D gene. V was shortened by 0 bases and J by 5 bases, with 14 bases between the two germline ends. Germline CDR1 SGHRS, CDR2 YFSETQ. The CDR3 contains 16 residues. CDR3 region: CASSLEGGSMNEKLFF. DNA for the CDR3: TGCGCCAGCAGCTTGGAAGGCGGGTCAATGAATGAAAAACTGTTTTTT.

The rearrangement uses TRBV18 and TRBJ1-1; no clear D. The CDR3 extends over 11 amino acids. V dropped 5 bases and J dropped 8 bases, with 9 bases sitting between them. The germline V gene encodes CDR1 KGHSH and CDR2 LQKENI. Here the CDR3 DNA reads TGTGCCAGCTCAAGAGAGACAGAAGCTTTCTTT. Encoded protein: CASSRETEAFF.

This chain uses TRBV28 with TRBJ1-6; D not resolved. The CDR3 spans 12 residues. Germline assignment: CDR1 MDHEN and CDR2 SYDVKM. Trimming removed 5 bases from V and 8 bases from J, with 7 bases in between. The CDR3 bases are TGTGCCAGCAGTGACGGTCATTCACCCCTCCACTTT. Translated, it gives CASSDGHSPLHF.

The chain recombines TRBV19 with TRBJ2-1; 8 nucleotides line up with TRBD2. The germline gives CDR1 LNHDA, CDR2 SQIVND (reference sequence). This CDR3 contains 16 residues. Trimming took 5 bases from V and 5 from J; bases not matched to a gene: 11. The CDR3 region is CASSPRAGVSNNEQFF. CDR3 bases: TGTGCCAGTAGTCCTCGAGCGGGAGTGTCCAACAATGAGCAGTTCTTC.

This clone was recorded a few times. The CDR3, as DNA: TGTGCCAGCAGTCCGGGACTAGCGGGTTTCTCCTACGAGCAGTACTTC. Translated: CASSPGLAGFSYEQYF. This chain connects TRBV6-2 or TRBV6-3 to TRBJ2-7; 12 nucleotides line up with TRBD2. J lost 0 bases, V lost 5 bases, and 5 bases had no gene match. This CDR3 spans 16 amino acids. CDR1 MNHEY and CDR2 SVGEGT come from the germline V gene.

CDR3 sequence reads: CASSVTSTDTQYF. CDR3 bases: TGCGCCAGCAGCGTCACTAGCACAGATACGCAGTATTTT. The J gene is TRBJ2-3, the V gene TRBV5-1; D unclear. Germline V gene lookup returns CDR1 SGHRS and CDR2 YFSETQ. V was trimmed by 4 bases and J by 0 bases, leaving 6 bases between them. The CDR3 totals 13 residues.

This chain uses TRBV11-3 with TRBJ2-3; 8 nucleotides match TRBD2. V lost 5 bases, J lost 0 bases, and 4 bases stayed unmatched. This CDR3 has 15 amino acids. The germline CDR1 and CDR2 sequences are SGHNT and YENEEA. In DNA, the CDR3 is TGTGCCAGCAGCCCGCTAGCGGGTAGCACAGATACGCAGTATTTT. This gives the protein CASSPLAGSTDTQYF.

The chain joins TRBV3-1 (or the pseudogene TRBV3-2) to TRBJ1-1; possible D gene TRBD1, 6 bases. The CDR3 loop spans 14 amino acids. Per germline, CDR1 LGHDT and CDR2 YNNKEL (reference sequence). Trimming removed 3 bases at V and 5 bases at J, with 13 bases between. The CDR3 bases are TGTGCCAGCAGCCAGCAGGACAGAGGGACTGAAGCTTTCTTT. This codes for CASSQQDRGTEAFF.

The J gene is TRBJ1-5, the V gene TRBV12-3 or TRBV12-4; D gene ambiguous. V shed 5 bases and J shed 4 bases, with 6 bases lying between them. This CDR3 comprises 12 residues. The CDR3 reads CASSLTNQPQHF. CDR3 DNA sequence: TGTGCCAGCAGTCTCACGAATCAGCCCCAGCATTTT.

The genes are TRBV7-3 and TRBJ1-1; possibly TRBD1 for D (5 bases). The CDR3 runs to 12 residues. The germline V gene has CDR1 SGHTA and CDR2 FQGTGA. Trimming shortened V by 4 bases and J by 5 bases, and 8 bases separated the two germline ends. As DNA, the CDR3 is TGTGCCAGCAGCTACAGGTTGACTGAAGCTTTCTTT. Protein: CASSYRLTEAFF.

This chain connects TRBV6-4 to TRBJ2-7, with D possibly being TRBD2 (6 bases). The CDR3 runs 17 residues. Germline loops: CDR1 MRHNA, CDR2 SNTAGT. V was trimmed by 8 bases and J by 2 bases, leaving 25 bases between them. CDR3 residues: CASLAGPGSERTYEQYF. In DNA, the CDR3 is TGTGCCAGCCTCGCGGGACCCGGGTCGGAGAGAACCTACGAGCAGTACTTC.